These 31 T cell receptor beta chains originate from one sample sequenced in a study of blood T cell repertoires in COVID-19. TCRdb's table, derived via immunoSEQ multiplex PCR, lists solely in-frame clones and lacks some. The sample holds around 200,000 clones, around 86% seen once. The specimen was peripheral blood. The origin of the receptors is a woman in her 40s with acute or convalescent COVID-19.

The gene calls are TRBV5-1 and TRBJ2-1; possibly TRBD1 for D (5 bases). Trimming removed 4 bases at V and 0 bases at J, with 11 bases between. CDR1 is SGHRS, CDR2 YFSETQ, per germline. This CDR3 is 15 amino acids long. The CDR3 sequence: CASSPDSSSYNEQFF. In DNA, the CDR3 is TGCGCCAGCAGCCCTGACAGTAGCTCCTACAATGAGCAGTTCTTC.

A remark on this clone: At one boundary the junction diverges from the germline segment, which might be a read error. DNA of the CDR3: TGCAGCGTTGAAGGATCCGCAGATCTCTTT. Amino acid sequence: CSVEGSADLF. The genes are TRBV29-1 and TRBJ1-1; D is undetermined. Germline CDR1 and CDR2: SQVTM and ANQGSEA. The CDR3 is made up of 10 amino acids.

The genes are TRBV25-1 and TRBJ1-2; D not resolved. Germline values: CDR1 MGHDK, CDR2 SYGVNS. Between the trimmed V and J ends, which lost 0 bases and 6 bases, there was a span of 11 bases. The CDR3 length is 14 residues. The CDR3, as DNA: TGTGCCAGCAGTGAATATCAGGCGAGGGATGGCTACACCTTC. Protein product: CASSEYQARDGYTF.

The V gene is TRBV3-1 (or the pseudogene TRBV3-2), the J gene TRBJ1-2; 10 nucleotides line up with TRBD1. The CDR3 contains 15 residues. Per the germline V gene, CDR1 is LGHDT and CDR2 is YNNKEL (reference sequence). V trimming: 4 bases; J trimming: 10 bases; junction bases outside the gene matches: 12. CDR3 coding DNA: TGTGCCAGCAGCCCATGGACAGGGGGATACGAAACCTACACCTTC. Encoded protein: CASSPWTGGYETYTF.

This clone is a singleton in its sample. The gene calls are TRBV14 and TRBJ2-2; the D gene is possibly TRBD2 (5 bases). The length of the CDR3 is 14 residues. Deletions cut 1 base from V and 5 bases from J, with 8 bases between. The germline V gene has CDR1 SGHDN and CDR2 FVKESK. DNA of the CDR3: TGTGCCAGCAGCCAAGGATGGGAGACCGGGGAGCTGTTTTTT. It is translated as CASSQGWETGELFF. The full variable domain, with the rest looked up from reference TRBV14 and TRBJ2-2, is EAGVTQFPSHSVIEKGQTVTLRCDPISGHDNLYWYRRVMGKEIKFLLHFVKESKQDESGMPNNRFLAERTGGTYSTLKVQPAELEDSGVYFCASSQGWETGELFFGEGSRLTVL.

This clone was seen a few times. CDR3 amino acids: CASSRDSQAVFF. CDR3 nucleotides: TGTGCCAGCAGCCGAGACAGCCAAGCCGTGTTTTTT. The chain joins TRBV7-9 to TRBJ1-4; D may be TRBD1 (5 bases). The CDR3 is 12 amino acids. Germline V gives CDR1 SEHNR, CDR2 FQNEAQ (reference sequence). V lost 5 bases, J lost 15 bases, and 16 bases lay in between.

The chain employs TRBV21-1 and TRBJ2-3; the table gives TRBD2 as D, unverified against the DNA. TRBV21-1 is given as a pseudogene. The CDR3 covers 22 residues. The CDR3 protein is CASSHSGGTRRMISDRTDTQYF. CDR3 DNA sequence: TGTGCCAGCAGCCATTCAGGCGGGACCAGGCGCATGATATCGGATCGCACAGATACGCAGTATTTT.

The rearrangement uses TRBV6-6 and TRBJ2-7, with D tentatively TRBD2 (6 bases). CDR3 length: 14 amino acids. CDR1 and CDR2 (germline): MNHNY, SVGAGI (reference sequence). The V end lost 5 bases, the J end lost 6 bases, and 17 bases lay between the germline ends. As DNA, the CDR3 is TGTGCCAGCAGTCCAACGGGAGTGGATCTCGAGCAGTACTTC. Translating gives CASSPTGVDLEQYF.

This clone was picked up a small number of times. The V gene is TRBV5-1, the J gene TRBJ1-3; 8 nucleotides line up with TRBD1. CDR3 length equals 15 residues. Germline V gene lookup returns CDR1 SGHRS and CDR2 YFSETQ. Losses at the gene ends were 0 bases for V and 4 bases for J; bases not matched to a gene: 3. The CDR3 nucleotides read TGCGCCAGCAGCTTGGGGACAGGGATAGGAAACACCATATATTTT. Translating gives CASSLGTGIGNTIYF.

V gene TRBV28 combines with J gene TRBJ2-5; D perhaps matches TRBD2 (6 bases). CDR1 and CDR2 (germline): MDHEN, SYDVKM. The V end lost 5 bases, the J end lost 2 bases, and 15 bases lay between the germline ends. The CDR3 extends over 15 amino acids. In DNA form, the CDR3 reads TGTGCCAGCAGTCCCCACGGGGGTGCTCAAGAGACCCAGTACTTC. Translating gives CASSPHGGAQETQYF.

V and J are TRBV5-4 and TRBJ1-4; perhaps TRBD1 as D (5 bases). V lost 9 bases and J 4 bases, leaving 13 bases between the germline ends. Germline loops: CDR1 SGHNT, CDR2 YYREEE (reference sequence). CDR3 length: 13 residues. The CDR3 nucleotides read TGTGCCACTCGGGGGGGTGTTAATGAAAAACTGTTTTTT. Its protein is CATRGGVNEKLFF.

This sequence joins TRBV4-2 and TRBJ2-1; 7 nucleotides align to TRBD1. CDR3 length: 16 residues. Germline values: CDR1 LGHNA, CDR2 YNFKEQ. V shed 1 base and J 5 bases; nucleotides not matched to a gene: 8. CDR3 residues: CASSQGEGAGDNEQFF. CDR3 bases: TGTGCCAGCAGCCAAGGCGAGGGGGCCGGCGACAATGAGCAGTTCTTC.

The rearrangement joins TRBV3-1 (or the pseudogene TRBV3-2) to TRBJ2-7, with D perhaps TRBD1 (6 bases). The germline CDR1 and CDR2 sequences are LGHDT and YNNKEL (reference sequence). There are 14 residues in the CDR3. V was clipped by 2 bases and J by 3 bases, with 11 bases between them. The CDR3 loop is CASSQLRQDYEQYF. The CDR3 bases are TGTGCCAGCAGCCAACTCCGACAGGACTACGAGCAGTACTTC.

At least ten counts were recorded for this clone. V is TRBV15 and J is TRBJ2-2; 7 bases map to TRBD1. Looked up from germline, CDR1 is LNHNV and CDR2 is YYDKDF (reference sequence). The CDR3 spans 13 residues. With V trimmed by 9 bases and J by 2 bases, 3 bases remained unmatched. DNA for the CDR3: TGTGCCACAGGGGACAGAAACACCGGGGAGCTGTTTTTT. Its protein is CATGDRNTGELFF.

The rearrangement links TRBV18 to TRBJ1-5; D is uncertain. V lost 2 bases to trimming and J lost 8 bases, with 10 bases between them. Germline loops: CDR1 KGHSH, CDR2 LQKENI. The length of the CDR3 is 13 residues. The CDR3 coding sequence is TGTGCCAGCTCACCAGGGAGATCGGAGCCCCAGCATTTT. This gives the protein CASSPGRSEPQHF. The variable domain in full, completed from reference TRBV18 and TRBJ1-5, reads NAGVMQNPRHLVRRRGQEARLRCSPMKGHSHVYWYRQLPEEGLKFMVYLQKENIIDESGMPKERFSAEFPKEGPSILRIQQVVRGDSAAYFCASSPGRSEPQHFGDGTRLSIL.

V gene TRBV10-3 combines with J gene TRBJ1-1; D is undetermined. Germline loops: CDR1 ENHRY, CDR2 SYGVKD. V was pared by 0 bases and J by 3 bases, with 8 bases between. CDR3 length equals 14 residues. The CDR3 coding sequence is TGTGCCATCAGTGAGTCTAACAGAGACACTGAAGCTTTCTTT. Its protein is CAISESNRDTEAFF.

The J gene is TRBJ2-7, the V gene TRBV5-4; 9 bases agree with TRBD2. V lost 4 bases, J lost 2 bases, and 16 bases stayed unmatched. The CDR3 spans 18 residues. Germline V gives CDR1 SGHNT, CDR2 YYREEE (reference sequence). Written as DNA, the CDR3 is TGTGCCAGCAGCCCACCCCTCAATAGCGGGGGCCCCACCTACGAGCAGTACTTC. Amino acids: CASSPPLNSGGPTYEQYF.

This chain joins TRBV28 and TRBJ1-2, with TRBD1 identical over 10 bases. CDR3 length equals 16 residues. J gave up 7 bases and V 6 bases, and 14 bases lay outside the gene matches. CDR1 and CDR2 from the germline V gene are MDHEN and SYDVKM. The CDR3 reads CASSYPPGQGSTGYTF. Written as DNA, the CDR3 is TGTGCCAGCAGCTACCCGCCGGGACAGGGGTCCACTGGCTACACCTTC.

The rearrangement joins TRBV9 to TRBJ1-2, with 10 bases fitting TRBD1. Germline V lookup: CDR1 SGDLS, CDR2 YYNGEE. V shed 2 bases and J 5 bases; nucleotides not matched to a gene: 6. The CDR3 sequence is 15 residues long. CDR3 residues: CASSVSGTGEYGYTF. CDR3 DNA sequence: TGTGCCAGCAGCGTTTCCGGGACAGGGGAATATGGCTACACCTTC.

The V call is TRBV5-4, the J call TRBJ2-1; perhaps TRBD2 as D (5 bases). V gave up 1 base and J gave up 0 bases, with 14 bases separating them. This CDR3 contains 17 residues. Germline CDR1 is SGHNT and CDR2 is YYREEE (reference sequence). For the CDR3, the DNA is TGTGCCAGCAGCTTGATGCTTGCGGGTCGCTCCTACAATGAGCAGTTCTTC. Its translation is CASSLMLAGRSYNEQFF.

The chain couples TRBV6-5 to TRBJ2-7; 9 bases align to TRBD1. Germline CDR1 MNHEY, CDR2 SVGAGI. V lost 6 bases, J lost 0 bases, and 3 bases stayed unmatched. The CDR3 covers 14 residues. The CDR3 spells CASRGQGVSYEQYF. The CDR3 DNA reads TGTGCCAGCAGGGGACAGGGAGTCTCCTACGAGCAGTACTTC.

The chain is built from TRBV28 and TRBJ2-3; perhaps TRBD1 as D (6 bases). The CDR3 totals 12 residues. Trimming removed 8 bases at V and 5 bases at J, with 11 bases between. Germline V gives CDR1 MDHEN, CDR2 SYDVKM. CDR3 nucleotides: TGTGCCAGCCCCACAGGGTTAGATACGCAGTATTTT. Its protein product is CASPTGLDTQYF.

This clone appeared once. At one of its ends the junction is not consistent with the germline gene, which may arise from a read error. V and J are TRBV15 and TRBJ2-1, with D maybe TRBD2 (5 bases). Germline V CDR1 and CDR2: LNHNV, YYDKDF (reference sequence). The CDR3 contains 15 residues. The CDR3 is CATSSQDRGYNEQFF. Written as DNA, the CDR3 is TGTGCCACGAGCAGCCAGGACCGGGGCTACAATGAGCAGTTCTTC. The variable domain in full, completed from reference TRBV15 and TRBJ2-1, reads DAMVIQNPRYQVTQFGKPVTLSCSQTLNHNVMYWYQQKSSQAPKLLFHYYDKDFNNEADTPDNFQSRRPNTSFCFLDIRSPGLGDTAMYLCATSSQDRGYNEQFFGPGTRLTVL.

This CDR3 reads CASSFLASPLHF. The CDR3 DNA is TGTGCCAGCAGTTTTTTGGCCTCACCCCTCCACTTT. The chain employs TRBV12-3 or TRBV12-4 and TRBJ1-6; D remains unclear. With 3 bases removed from V and 10 bases from J, the gap between germline ends came to 7 bases. This CDR3 spans 12 amino acids.

The J gene is TRBJ1-3, the V gene TRBV24-1; 7 bases are shared with TRBD1. This CDR3 comprises 15 residues. Germline CDR1 and CDR2: KGHDR and SFDVKD. V gave up 2 bases and J gave up 1 base; unmatched junction bases: 1. The CDR3 nucleotides are TGTGCCACCAGTGATTCGACAGGGTCTGGAAACACCATATATTTT. This codes for CATSDSTGSGNTIYF.

This chain uses TRBV27 with TRBJ2-7, with D perhaps matching TRBD2 (6 bases). Germline CDR1 MNHEY, CDR2 SMNVEV (reference sequence). The length of the CDR3 is 12 residues. The V gene lost 6 bases and the J gene lost 6 bases, with 12 bases spanning the gap. In DNA form, the CDR3 reads TGTGCCAGCAGGCGATGGGGAGGCGAGCAGTACTTC. This translates into CASRRWGGEQYF.

The V call is TRBV2, the J call TRBJ2-7; 7 nucleotides line up with TRBD1. V lost 10 bases to trimming and J lost 1 base; unmatched junction nucleotides: 10. There are 14 residues in the CDR3. Per the germline V gene, CDR1 is SNHLY and CDR2 is FYNNEI. CDR3 residues: CATPKTGRSYEQYF. CDR3 DNA: TGTGCCACGCCCAAGACAGGGCGATCCTACGAGCAGTACTTC.

This clone was detected only once. The genes are TRBV7-8 and TRBJ2-3; 9 bases map to TRBD1. V shed 5 bases and J 5 bases; nucleotides not matched to a gene: 8. The CDR3 loop spans 15 amino acids. The germline V gene encodes CDR1 SGHVS and CDR2 FQNEAQ. The CDR3 DNA sequence: TGTGCCAGCAGCCTCGGGACAGGGAGTTTAGATACGCAGTATTTT. Protein sequence: CASSLGTGSLDTQYF.

The V and J genes are TRBV4-1 and TRBJ1-5; 7 bases fit TRBD1. The CDR3 has 15 residues. The ends lost 4 bases at V and 7 bases at J; junction bases unmatched: 10. Germline V gene data show CDR1 as MGHRA and CDR2 as YSYEKL. The CDR3 spells CASSPHNRGGQPQHF. Here the CDR3 DNA reads TGCGCCAGCAGCCCTCACAACAGGGGTGGACAGCCCCAGCATTTT.

CDR3 sequence: CASHHQGDTEAFF. DNA for the CDR3: TGTGCCAGCCATCATCAGGGGGACACTGAAGCTTTCTTT. The chain combines TRBV19 with TRBJ1-1; 7 positions match TRBD1. Germline V CDR1 and CDR2: LNHDA, SQIVND (reference sequence). This CDR3 comprises 13 residues. V dropped 9 bases and J dropped 3; count of bases not matched to a gene: 7.

The chain couples TRBV10-3 to TRBJ1-4, with 9 bases lining up with TRBD1. The CDR3 totals 17 residues. The J segment lost 3 bases and the V segment lost 4 bases, leaving 9 bases of the junction unmatched. Germline V gene sequence: CDR1 ENHRY, CDR2 SYGVKD. CDR3 sequence reads: CAISVGTGPVANEKLFF. Written as DNA, the CDR3 is TGTGCCATCAGTGTAGGGACAGGGCCGGTGGCTAATGAAAAACTGTTTTTT.